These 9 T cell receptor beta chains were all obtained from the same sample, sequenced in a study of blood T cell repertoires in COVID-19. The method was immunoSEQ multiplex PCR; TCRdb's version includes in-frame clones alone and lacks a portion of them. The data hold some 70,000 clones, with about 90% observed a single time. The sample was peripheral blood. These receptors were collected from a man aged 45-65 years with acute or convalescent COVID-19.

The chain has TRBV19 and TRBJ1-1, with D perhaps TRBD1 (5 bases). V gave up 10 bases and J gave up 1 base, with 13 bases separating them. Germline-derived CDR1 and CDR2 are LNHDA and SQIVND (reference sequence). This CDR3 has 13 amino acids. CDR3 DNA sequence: TGTGCCACCGCGGCGGGGGAGAACACTGAAGCTTTCTTT. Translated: CATAAGENTEAFF.

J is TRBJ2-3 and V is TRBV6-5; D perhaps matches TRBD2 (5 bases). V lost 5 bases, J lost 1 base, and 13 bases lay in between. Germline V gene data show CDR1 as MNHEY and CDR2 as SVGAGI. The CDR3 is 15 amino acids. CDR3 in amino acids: CASSPSGWGTDTQYF. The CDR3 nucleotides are TGTGCCAGCAGTCCGTCGGGATGGGGCACAGATACGCAGTATTTT.

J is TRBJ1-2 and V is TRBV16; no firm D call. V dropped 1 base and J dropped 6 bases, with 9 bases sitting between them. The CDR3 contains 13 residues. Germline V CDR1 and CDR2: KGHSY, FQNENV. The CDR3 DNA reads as TGTGCCAGCAGCCAATACTACGGGGATGGCTACACCTTC. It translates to CASSQYYGDGYTF.

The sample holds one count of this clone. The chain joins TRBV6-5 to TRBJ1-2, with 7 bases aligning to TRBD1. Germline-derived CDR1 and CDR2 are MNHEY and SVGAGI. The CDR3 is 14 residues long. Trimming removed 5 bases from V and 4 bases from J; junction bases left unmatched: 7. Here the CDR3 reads CASSRDRGLYGYTF. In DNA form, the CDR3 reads TGTGCCAGCAGTCGGGACAGAGGTCTCTATGGCTACACCTTC.

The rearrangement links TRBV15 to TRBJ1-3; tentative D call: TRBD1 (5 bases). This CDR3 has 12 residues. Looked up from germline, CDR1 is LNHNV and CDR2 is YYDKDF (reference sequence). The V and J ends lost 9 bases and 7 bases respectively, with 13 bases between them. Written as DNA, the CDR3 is TGTGCCACGGCACAGGCGGCGAACACCATATATTTT. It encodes CATAQAANTIYF.

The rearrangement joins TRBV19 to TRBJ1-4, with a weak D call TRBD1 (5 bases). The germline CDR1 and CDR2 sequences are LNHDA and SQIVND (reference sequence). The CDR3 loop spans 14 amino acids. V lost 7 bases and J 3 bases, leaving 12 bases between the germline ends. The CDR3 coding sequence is TGTGCCAGTACCCCTCTAGGGGCTAATGAAAAACTGTTTTTT. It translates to CASTPLGANEKLFF. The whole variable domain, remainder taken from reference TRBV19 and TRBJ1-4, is DGGITQSPKYLFRKEGQNVTLSCEQNLNHDAMYWYRQDPGQGLRLIYYSQIVNDFQKGDIAEGYSVSREKKESFPLTVTSAQKNPTAFYLCASTPLGANEKLFFGSGTQLSVL.

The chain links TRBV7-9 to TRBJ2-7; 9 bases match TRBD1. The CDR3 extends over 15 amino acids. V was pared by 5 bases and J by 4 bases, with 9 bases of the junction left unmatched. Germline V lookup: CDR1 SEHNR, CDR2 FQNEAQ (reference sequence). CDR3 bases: TGTGCCAGCAGCCGTACCGGGACAGGGAATTACGAGCAGTACTTC. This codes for CASSRTGTGNYEQYF.

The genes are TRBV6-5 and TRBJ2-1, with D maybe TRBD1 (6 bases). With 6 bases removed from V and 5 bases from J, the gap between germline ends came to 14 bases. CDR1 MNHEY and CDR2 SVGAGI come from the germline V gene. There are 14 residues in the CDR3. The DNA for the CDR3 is TGTGCCAGCAGCAGAGGACAGTTAGACAATGAGCAGTTCTTC. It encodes CASSRGQLDNEQFF.

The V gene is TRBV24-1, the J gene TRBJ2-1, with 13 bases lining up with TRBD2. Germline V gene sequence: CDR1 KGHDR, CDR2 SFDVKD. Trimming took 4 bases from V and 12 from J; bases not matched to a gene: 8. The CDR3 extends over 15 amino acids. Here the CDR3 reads CATSDPGTSGNRQFF. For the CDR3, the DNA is TGTGCCACCAGTGACCCGGGGACTAGCGGGAACCGGCAGTTCTTC.